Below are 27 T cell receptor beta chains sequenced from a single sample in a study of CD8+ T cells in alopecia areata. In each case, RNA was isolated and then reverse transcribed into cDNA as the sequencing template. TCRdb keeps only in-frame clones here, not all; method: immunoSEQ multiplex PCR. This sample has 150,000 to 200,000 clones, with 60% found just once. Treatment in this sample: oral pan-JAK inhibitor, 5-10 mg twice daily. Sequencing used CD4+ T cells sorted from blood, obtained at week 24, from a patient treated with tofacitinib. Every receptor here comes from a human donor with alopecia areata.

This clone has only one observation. This chain's CDR3 is CASSIKQGVDTEAFF. The CDR3 DNA sequence: TGTGCCAGCAGCATTAAACAGGGTGTGGACACTGAAGCTTTCTTT. The V call is TRBV21-1, the J call TRBJ1-1; whether TRBD1, the table's D call, matches the DNA was not checked. TRBV21-1 constitutes a pseudogene. The CDR3 sequence is 15 residues long.

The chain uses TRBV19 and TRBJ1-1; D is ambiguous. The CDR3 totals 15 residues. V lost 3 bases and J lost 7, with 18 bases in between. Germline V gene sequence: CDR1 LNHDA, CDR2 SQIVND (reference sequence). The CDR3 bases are TGTGCCAGTAGTATCGCTTCCATGGGCCGTGATGAAGCTTTCTTT. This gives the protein CASSIASMGRDEAFF.

CDR3: CSVSQIYTEAFF. In DNA, the CDR3 is TGCAGCGTTAGCCAGATATACACTGAAGCTTTCTTT. The chain joins TRBV29-1 to TRBJ1-1, with D hard to call. V was trimmed by 5 bases and J by 3 bases, leaving 10 bases between them. CDR1 is SQVTM, CDR2 ANQGSEA, per germline. The length of the CDR3 is 12 residues.

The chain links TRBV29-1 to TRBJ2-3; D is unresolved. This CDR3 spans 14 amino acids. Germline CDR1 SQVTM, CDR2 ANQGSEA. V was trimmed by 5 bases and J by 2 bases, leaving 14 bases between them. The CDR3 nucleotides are TGCAGCGTTCACCAACAGTGGATCACAGATACGCAGTATTTT. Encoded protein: CSVHQQWITDTQYF.

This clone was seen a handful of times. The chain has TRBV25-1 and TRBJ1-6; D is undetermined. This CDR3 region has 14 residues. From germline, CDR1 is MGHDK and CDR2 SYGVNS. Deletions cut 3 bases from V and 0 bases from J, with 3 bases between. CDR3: CASSDSSYNSPLHF. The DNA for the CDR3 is TGTGCCAGCAGTGATAGCTCCTATAATTCACCCCTCCACTTT.

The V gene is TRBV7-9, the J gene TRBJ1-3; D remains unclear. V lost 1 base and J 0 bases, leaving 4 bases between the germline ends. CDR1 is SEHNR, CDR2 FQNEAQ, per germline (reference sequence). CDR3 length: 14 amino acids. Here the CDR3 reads CASSLGCSGNTIYF. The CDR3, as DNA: TGTGCCAGCAGCTTAGGCTGCTCTGGAAACACCATATATTTT.

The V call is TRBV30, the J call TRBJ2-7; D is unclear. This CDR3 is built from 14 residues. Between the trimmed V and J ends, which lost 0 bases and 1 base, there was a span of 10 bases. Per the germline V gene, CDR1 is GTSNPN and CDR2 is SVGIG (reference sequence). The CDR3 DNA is TGTGCCTGGAGTGTATACGGGTGGTCCTACGAGCAGTACTTC. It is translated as CAWSVYGWSYEQYF.

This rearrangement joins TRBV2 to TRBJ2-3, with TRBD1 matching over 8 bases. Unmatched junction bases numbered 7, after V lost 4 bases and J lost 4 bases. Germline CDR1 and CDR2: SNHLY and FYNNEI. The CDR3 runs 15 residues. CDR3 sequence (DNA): TGTGCCAGCAGTGCCGACGCGACAGGGGCAGATACGCAGTATTTT. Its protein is CASSADATGADTQYF.

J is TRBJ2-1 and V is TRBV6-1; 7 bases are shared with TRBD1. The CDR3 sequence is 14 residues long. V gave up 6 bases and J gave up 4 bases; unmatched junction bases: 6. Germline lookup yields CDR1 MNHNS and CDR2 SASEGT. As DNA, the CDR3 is TGTGCCAGCAGCCATAAACAGGGGTACAATGAGCAGTTCTTC. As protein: CASSHKQGYNEQFF.

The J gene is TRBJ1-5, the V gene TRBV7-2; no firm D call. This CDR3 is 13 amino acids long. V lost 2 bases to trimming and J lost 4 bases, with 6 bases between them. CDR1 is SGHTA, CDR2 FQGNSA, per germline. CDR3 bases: TGTGCCAGCAGCTTATCCGGAAATCAGCCCCAGCATTTT. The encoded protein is CASSLSGNQPQHF.

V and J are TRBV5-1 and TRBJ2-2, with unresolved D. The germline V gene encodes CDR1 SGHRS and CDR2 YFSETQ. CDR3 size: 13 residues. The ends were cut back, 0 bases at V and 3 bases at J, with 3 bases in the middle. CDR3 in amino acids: CASSLEDTGELFF. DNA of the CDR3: TGCGCCAGCAGCTTGGAAGACACCGGGGAGCTGTTTTTT.

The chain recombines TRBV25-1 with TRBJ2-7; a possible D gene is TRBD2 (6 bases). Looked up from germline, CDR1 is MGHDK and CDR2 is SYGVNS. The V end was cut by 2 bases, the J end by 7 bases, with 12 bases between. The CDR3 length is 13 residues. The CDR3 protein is CASSEGGGGEQYF. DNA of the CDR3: TGTGCCAGCAGTGAAGGGGGAGGCGGTGAGCAGTACTTC.

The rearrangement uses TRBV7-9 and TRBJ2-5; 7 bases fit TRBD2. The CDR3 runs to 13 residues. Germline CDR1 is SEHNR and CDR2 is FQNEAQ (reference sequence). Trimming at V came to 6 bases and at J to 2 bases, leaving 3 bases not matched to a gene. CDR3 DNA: TGTGCCAGCAGACCGGGAGGACAAGAGACCCAGTACTTC. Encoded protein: CASRPGGQETQYF.

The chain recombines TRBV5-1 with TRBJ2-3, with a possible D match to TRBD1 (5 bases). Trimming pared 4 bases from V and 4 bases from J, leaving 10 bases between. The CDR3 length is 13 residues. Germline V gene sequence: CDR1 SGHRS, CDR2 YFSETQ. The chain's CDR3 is CASSPQGPDTQYF. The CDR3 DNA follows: TGCGCCAGCAGCCCCCAGGGCCCAGATACGCAGTATTTT.

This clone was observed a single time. The CDR3 region has the DNA TGTGCCAGCTCACCAGAGGGGCAAGGCCCCTATGGCTACACCTTC. Its protein is CASSPEGQGPYGYTF. V is TRBV18 and J is TRBJ1-2, with a tentative D call TRBD1 (5 bases). The germline V gene encodes CDR1 KGHSH and CDR2 LQKENI. V lost 2 bases to trimming and J lost 4 bases, with 14 bases between them. The CDR3 is made up of 15 amino acids.

This CDR3 is CASSPSIYGYTF. As DNA, the CDR3 is TGTGCCAGCAGCCCATCTATCTATGGCTACACCTTC. The chain links TRBV7-2 to TRBJ1-2; D is uncertain. Per the germline V gene, CDR1 is SGHTA and CDR2 is FQGNSA. The V end was cut by 5 bases, the J end by 4 bases, with 8 bases between. The CDR3 length is 12 residues.

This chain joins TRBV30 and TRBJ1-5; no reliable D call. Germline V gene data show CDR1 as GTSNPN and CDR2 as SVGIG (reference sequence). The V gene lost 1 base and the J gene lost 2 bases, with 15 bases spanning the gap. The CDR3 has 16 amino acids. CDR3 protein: CAWSAVGNPRNQPQHF. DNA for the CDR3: TGTGCCTGGAGTGCCGTCGGGAACCCGCGCAATCAGCCCCAGCATTTT.

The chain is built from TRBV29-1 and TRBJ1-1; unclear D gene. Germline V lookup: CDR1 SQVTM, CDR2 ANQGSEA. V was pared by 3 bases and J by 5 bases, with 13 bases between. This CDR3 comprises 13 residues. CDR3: CSVDVGRGTEAFF. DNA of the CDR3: TGCAGCGTTGATGTAGGGAGAGGTACTGAAGCTTTCTTT.

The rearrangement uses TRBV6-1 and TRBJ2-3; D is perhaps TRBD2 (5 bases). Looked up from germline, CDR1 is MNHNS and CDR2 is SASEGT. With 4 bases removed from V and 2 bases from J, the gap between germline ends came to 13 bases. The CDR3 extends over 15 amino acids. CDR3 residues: CASSATTRSTDTQYF. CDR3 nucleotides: TGTGCCAGCAGTGCCACTACTAGATCCACAGATACGCAGTATTTT.

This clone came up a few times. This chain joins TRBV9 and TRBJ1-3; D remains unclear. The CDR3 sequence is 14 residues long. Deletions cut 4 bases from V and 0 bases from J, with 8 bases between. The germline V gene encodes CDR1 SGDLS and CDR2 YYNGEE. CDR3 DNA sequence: TGTGCCAGCAGCCCGGACTCCTCTGGAAACACCATATATTTT. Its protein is CASSPDSSGNTIYF.

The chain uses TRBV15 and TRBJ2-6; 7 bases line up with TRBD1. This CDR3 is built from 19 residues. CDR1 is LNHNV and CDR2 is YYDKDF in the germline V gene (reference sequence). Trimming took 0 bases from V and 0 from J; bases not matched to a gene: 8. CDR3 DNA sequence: TGTGCCACCAGCAGAGATACCGGGACAGCAAGCTCTGGGGCCAACGTCCTGACTTTC. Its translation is CATSRDTGTASSGANVLTF. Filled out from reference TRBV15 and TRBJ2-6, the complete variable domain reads DAMVIQNPRYQVTQFGKPVTLSCSQTLNHNVMYWYQQKSSQAPKLLFHYYDKDFNNEADTPDNFQSRRPNTSFCFLDIRSPGLGDTAMYLCATSRDTGTASSGANVLTFGAGSRLTVL.

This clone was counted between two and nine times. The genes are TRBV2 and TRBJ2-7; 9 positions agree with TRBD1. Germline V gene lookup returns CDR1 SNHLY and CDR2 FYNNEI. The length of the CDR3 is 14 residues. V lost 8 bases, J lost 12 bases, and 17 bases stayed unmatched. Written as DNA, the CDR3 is TGTGCCAGCCGCCCCGGGACAGGGTTACCTAGACGGTACTTC. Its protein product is CASRPGTGLPRRYF. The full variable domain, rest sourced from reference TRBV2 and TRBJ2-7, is EPEVTQTPSHQVTQMGQEVILRCVPISNHLYFYWYRQILGQKVEFLVSFYNNEISEKSEIFDDQFSVERPDGSNFTLKIRSTKLEDSAMYFCASRPGTGLPRRYFGPGTRLTVT.

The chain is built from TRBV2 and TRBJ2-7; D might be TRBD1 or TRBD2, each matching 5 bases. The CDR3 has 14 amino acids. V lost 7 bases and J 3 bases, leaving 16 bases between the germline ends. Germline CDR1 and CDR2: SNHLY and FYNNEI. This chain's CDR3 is CASTGTAIIYEQYF. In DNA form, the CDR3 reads TGTGCCAGCACTGGGACCGCCATCATCTACGAGCAGTACTTC.

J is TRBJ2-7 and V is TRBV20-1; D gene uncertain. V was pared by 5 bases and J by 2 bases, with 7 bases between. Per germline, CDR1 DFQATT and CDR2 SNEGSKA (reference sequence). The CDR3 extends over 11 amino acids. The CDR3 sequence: CSAQVTYEQYF. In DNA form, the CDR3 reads TGCAGTGCTCAGGTTACCTACGAGCAGTACTTC.

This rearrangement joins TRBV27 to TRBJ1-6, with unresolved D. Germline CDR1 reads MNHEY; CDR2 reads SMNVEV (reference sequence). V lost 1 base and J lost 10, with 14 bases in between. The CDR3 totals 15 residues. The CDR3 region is CASSLLQDQSSPLHF. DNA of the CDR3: TGTGCCAGCAGTTTATTGCAGGATCAATCCTCACCCCTCCACTTT.

In nucleotides, the CDR3 is TGTGCCAGCAGCTTCATTAGGGAGACCCAGTACTTC. Amino acid sequence: CASSFIRETQYF. This rearrangement joins TRBV5-6 to TRBJ2-5; D remains ambiguous. Trimming took off 2 bases at V and 5 bases at J, with 7 bases between the two ends. Germline V CDR1 and CDR2: SGHDT, YYEEEE. This CDR3 region has 12 residues. Based on the CDR3 plus reference TRBV5-6 and TRBJ2-5, the full variable domain is DAGVTQSPTHLIKTRGQQVTLRCSPKSGHDTVSWYQQALGQGPQFIFQYYEEEERQRGNFPDRFSGHQFPNYSSELNVNALLLGDSALYLCASSFIRETQYFGPGTRLLVL.

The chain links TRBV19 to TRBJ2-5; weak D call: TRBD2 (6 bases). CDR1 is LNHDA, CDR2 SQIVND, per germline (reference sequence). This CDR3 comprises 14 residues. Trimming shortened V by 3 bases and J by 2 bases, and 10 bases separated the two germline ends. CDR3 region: CASSILGLQETQYF. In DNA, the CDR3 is TGTGCCAGTAGTATTCTGGGACTTCAAGAGACCCAGTACTTC.